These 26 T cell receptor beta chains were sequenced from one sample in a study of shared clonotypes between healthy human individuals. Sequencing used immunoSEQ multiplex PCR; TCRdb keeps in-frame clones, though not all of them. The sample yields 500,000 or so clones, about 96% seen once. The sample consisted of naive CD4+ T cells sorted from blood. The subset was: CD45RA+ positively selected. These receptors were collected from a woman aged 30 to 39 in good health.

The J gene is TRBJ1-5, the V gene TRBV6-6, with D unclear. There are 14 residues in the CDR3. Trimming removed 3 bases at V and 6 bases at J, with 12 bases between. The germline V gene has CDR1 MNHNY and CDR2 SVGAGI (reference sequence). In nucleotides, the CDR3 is TGTGCCAGCAGTTATAAGGCTGACATTCAGCCCCAGCATTTT. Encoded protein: CASSYKADIQPQHF.

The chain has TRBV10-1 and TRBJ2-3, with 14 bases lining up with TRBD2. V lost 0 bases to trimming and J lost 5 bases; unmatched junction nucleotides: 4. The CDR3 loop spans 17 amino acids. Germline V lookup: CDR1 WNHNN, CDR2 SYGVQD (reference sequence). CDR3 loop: CASSESGLAGVGDTQYF. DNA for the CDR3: TGCGCCAGCAGTGAGTCGGGACTAGCGGGAGTGGGAGATACGCAGTATTTT.

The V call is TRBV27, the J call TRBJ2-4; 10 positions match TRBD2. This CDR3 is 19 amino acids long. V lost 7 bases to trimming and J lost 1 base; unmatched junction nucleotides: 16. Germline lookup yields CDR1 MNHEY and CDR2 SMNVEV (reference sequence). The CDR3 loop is CASTSRGLAGVGAKNIQYF. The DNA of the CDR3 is TGTGCCAGCACCTCAAGGGGTCTAGCGGGAGTGGGGGCCAAAAACATTCAGTACTTC.

CDR3 in amino acids: CASSLNPLAGETDEQFF. CDR3 bases: TGTGCCAGCAGCTTAAACCCCTTAGCGGGGGAAACCGATGAGCAGTTCTTC. The gene calls are TRBV7-3 and TRBJ2-1; 9 nucleotides match TRBD2. V dropped 1 base and J dropped 8; count of bases not matched to a gene: 12. Germline V gene lookup returns CDR1 SGHTA and CDR2 FQGTGA. This CDR3 is built from 17 residues.

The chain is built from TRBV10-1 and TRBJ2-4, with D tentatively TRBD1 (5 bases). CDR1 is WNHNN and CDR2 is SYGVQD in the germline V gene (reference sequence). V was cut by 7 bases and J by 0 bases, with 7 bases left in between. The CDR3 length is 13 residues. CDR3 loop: CASIRVAKNIQYF. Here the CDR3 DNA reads TGCGCCAGCATCAGGGTAGCCAAAAACATTCAGTACTTC.

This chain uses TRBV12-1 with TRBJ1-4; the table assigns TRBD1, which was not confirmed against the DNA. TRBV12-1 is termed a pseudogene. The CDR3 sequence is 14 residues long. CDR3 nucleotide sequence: TGTGCCAGCATCCTCAGGGGGAGTAATGAAAAACTGTTTTTT. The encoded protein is CASILRGSNEKLFF.

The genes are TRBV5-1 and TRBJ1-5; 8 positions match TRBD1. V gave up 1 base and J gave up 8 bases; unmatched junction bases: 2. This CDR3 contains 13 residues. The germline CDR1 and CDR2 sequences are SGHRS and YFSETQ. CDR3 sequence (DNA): TGCGCCAGCAGCTTGACAGGGGGGGAGCCCCAGCATTTT. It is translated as CASSLTGGEPQHF.

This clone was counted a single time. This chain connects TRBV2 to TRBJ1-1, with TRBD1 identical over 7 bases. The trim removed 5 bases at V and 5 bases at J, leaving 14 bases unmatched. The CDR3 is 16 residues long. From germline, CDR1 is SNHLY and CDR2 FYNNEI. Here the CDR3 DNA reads TGTGCCAGCAGTCCTCTACAGGGGAGAAGAAGGACTGAAGCTTTCTTT. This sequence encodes CASSPLQGRRRTEAFF. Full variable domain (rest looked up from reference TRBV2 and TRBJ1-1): EPEVTQTPSHQVTQMGQEVILRCVPISNHLYFYWYRQILGQKVEFLVSFYNNEISEKSEIFDDQFSVERPDGSNFTLKIRSTKLEDSAMYFCASSPLQGRRRTEAFFGQGTRLTVV.

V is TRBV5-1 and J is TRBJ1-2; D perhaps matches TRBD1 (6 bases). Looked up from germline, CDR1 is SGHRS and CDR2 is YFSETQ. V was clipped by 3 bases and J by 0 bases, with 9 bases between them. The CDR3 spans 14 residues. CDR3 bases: TGCGCCAGCAGCTCGGGACACCCTAACTATGGCTACACCTTC. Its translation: CASSSGHPNYGYTF. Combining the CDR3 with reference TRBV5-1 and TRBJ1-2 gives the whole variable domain KAGVTQTPRYLIKTRGQQVTLSCSPISGHRSVSWYQQTPGQGLQFLFEYFSETQRNKGNFPGRFSGRQFSNSRSEMNVSTLELGDSALYLCASSSGHPNYGYTFGSGTRLTVV.

CDR3 residues: CASSPLGSAAYF. CDR3 sequence (DNA): TGTGCCAGCTCACCATTGGGGTCGGCGGCATATTTT. The chain carries TRBV18 and TRBJ1-3; no reliable D call. Germline V CDR1 and CDR2: KGHSH, LQKENI. Trimming removed 2 bases from V and 15 bases from J, with 14 bases in between. The CDR3 extends over 12 amino acids. Looking up the rest from reference TRBV18 and TRBJ1-3 gives the full variable domain: NAGVMQNPRHLVRRRGQEARLRCSPMKGHSHVYWYRQLPEEGLKFMVYLQKENIIDESGMPKERFSAEFPKEGPSILRIQQVVRGDSAAYFCASSPLGSAAYFGEGSWLTVV.

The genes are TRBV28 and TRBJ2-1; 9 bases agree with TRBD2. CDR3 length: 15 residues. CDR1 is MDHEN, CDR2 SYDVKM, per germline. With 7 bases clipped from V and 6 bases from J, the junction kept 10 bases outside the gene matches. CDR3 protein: CASTSAGGFSNEQFF. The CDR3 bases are TGTGCCAGCACTTCAGCGGGAGGTTTTTCCAATGAGCAGTTCTTC.

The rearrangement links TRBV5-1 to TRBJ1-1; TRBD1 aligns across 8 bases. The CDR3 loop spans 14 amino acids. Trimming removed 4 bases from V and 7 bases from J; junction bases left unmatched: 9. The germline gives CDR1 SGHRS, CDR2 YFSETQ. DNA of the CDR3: TGCGCCAGCAGCCCGGACAGGGAGGAAGGTGAAGCTTTCTTT. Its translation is CASSPDREEGEAFF. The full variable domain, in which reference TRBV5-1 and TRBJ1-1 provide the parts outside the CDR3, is KAGVTQTPRYLIKTRGQQVTLSCSPISGHRSVSWYQQTPGQGLQFLFEYFSETQRNKGNFPGRFSGRQFSNSRSEMNVSTLELGDSALYLCASSPDREEGEAFFGQGTRLTVV.

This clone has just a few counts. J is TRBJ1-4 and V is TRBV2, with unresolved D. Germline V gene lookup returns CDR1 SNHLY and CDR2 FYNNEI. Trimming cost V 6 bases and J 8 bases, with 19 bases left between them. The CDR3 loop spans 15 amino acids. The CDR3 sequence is CASRLDGTPKEKLFF. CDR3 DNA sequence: TGTGCCAGCAGGCTTGATGGCACCCCCAAGGAAAAACTGTTTTTT. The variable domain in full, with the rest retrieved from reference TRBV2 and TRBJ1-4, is EPEVTQTPSHQVTQMGQEVILRCVPISNHLYFYWYRQILGQKVEFLVSFYNNEISEKSEIFDDQFSVERPDGSNFTLKIRSTKLEDSAMYFCASRLDGTPKEKLFFGSGTQLSVL.

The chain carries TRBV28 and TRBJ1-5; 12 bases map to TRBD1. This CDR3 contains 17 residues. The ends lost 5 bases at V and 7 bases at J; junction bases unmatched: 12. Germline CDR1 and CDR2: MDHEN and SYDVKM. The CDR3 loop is CASSPAGTGGWGQPQHF. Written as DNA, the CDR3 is TGTGCCAGCAGTCCCGCCGGGACAGGGGGCTGGGGCCAGCCCCAGCATTTT.

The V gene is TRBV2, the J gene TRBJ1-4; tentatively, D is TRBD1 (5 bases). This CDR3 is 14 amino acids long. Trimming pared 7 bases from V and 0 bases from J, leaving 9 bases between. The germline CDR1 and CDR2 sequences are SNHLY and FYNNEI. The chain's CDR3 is CASNRITTNEKLFF. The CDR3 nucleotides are TGTGCCAGCAACAGGATAACAACTAATGAAAAACTGTTTTTT.

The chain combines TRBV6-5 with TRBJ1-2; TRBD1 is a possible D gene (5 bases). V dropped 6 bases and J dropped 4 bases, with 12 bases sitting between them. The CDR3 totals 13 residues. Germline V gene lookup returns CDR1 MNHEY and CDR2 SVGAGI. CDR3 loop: CASSPPGFYGYTF. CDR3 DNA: TGTGCCAGCAGCCCCCCAGGGTTCTATGGCTACACCTTC.

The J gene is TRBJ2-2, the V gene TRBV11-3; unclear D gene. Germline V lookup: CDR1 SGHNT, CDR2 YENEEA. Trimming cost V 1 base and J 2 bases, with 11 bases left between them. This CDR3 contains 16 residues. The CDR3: CASSLGVSRNTGELFF. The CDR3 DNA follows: TGTGCCAGCAGCTTAGGTGTCAGCAGAAACACCGGGGAGCTGTTTTTT.

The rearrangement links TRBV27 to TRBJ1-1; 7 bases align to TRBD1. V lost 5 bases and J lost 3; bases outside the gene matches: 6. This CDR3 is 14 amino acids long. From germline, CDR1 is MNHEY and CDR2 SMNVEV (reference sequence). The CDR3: CASSVQGWDTEAFF. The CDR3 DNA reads TGTGCCAGCAGTGTACAGGGGTGGGACACTGAAGCTTTCTTT.

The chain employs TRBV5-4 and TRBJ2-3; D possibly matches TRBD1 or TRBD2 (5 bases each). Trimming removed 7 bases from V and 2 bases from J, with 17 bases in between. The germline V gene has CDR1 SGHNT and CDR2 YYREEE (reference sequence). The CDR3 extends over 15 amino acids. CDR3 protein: CASRPIGTFTDTQYF. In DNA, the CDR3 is TGTGCCAGCCGGCCAATTGGGACGTTCACAGATACGCAGTATTTT.

CDR3: CASSLELAVPYNEQFF. The CDR3 DNA reads TGTGCCAGCAGCTTAGAGCTAGCGGTACCCTACAATGAGCAGTTCTTC. V usage is TRBV11-2 and J usage is TRBJ2-1; 7 nucleotides line up with TRBD2. The CDR3 is made up of 16 amino acids. V lost 0 bases, J lost 2 bases, and 4 bases stayed unmatched. Germline V gene sequence: CDR1 SGHAT, CDR2 FQNNGV.

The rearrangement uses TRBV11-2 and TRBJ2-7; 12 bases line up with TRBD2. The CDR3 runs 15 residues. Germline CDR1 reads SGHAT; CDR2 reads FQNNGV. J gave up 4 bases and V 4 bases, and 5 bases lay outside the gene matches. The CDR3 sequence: CASSSLAGGPYEQYF. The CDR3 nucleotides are TGTGCCAGCAGCTCCCTAGCGGGAGGGCCGTACGAGCAGTACTTC.

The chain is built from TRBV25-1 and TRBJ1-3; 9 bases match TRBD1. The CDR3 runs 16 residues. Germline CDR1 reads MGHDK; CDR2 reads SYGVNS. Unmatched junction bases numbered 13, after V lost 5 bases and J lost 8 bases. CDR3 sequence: CASSPKAGTGRYTIYF. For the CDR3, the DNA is TGTGCCAGCAGTCCAAAGGCCGGGACAGGGAGATACACCATATATTTT. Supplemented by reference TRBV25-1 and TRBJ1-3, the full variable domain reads EADIYQTPRYLVIGTGKKITLECSQTMGHDKMYWYQQDPGMELHLIHYSYGVNSTEKGDLSSESTVSRIRTEHFPLTLESARPSHTSQYLCASSPKAGTGRYTIYFGEGSWLTVV.

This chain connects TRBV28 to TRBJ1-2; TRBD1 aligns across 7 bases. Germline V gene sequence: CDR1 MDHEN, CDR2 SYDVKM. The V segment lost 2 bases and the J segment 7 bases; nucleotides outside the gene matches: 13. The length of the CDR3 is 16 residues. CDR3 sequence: CASSLPQSGQVAGYTF. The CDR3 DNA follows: TGTGCCAGCAGTTTACCCCAGTCTGGACAGGTGGCTGGCTACACCTTC.

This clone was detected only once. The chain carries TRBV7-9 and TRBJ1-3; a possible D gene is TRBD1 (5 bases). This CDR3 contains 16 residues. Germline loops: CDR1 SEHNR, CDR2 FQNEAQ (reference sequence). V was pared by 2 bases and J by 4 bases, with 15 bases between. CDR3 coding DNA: TGTGCCAGCAGCTTATACGGGGGAAGGGAAGGAAACACCATATATTTT. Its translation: CASSLYGGREGNTIYF. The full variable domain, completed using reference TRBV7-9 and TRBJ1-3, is DTGVSQNPRHKITKRGQNVTFRCDPISEHNRLYWYRQTLGQGPEFLTYFQNEAQLEKSRLLSDRFSAERPKGSFSTLEIQRTEQGDSAMYLCASSLYGGREGNTIYFGEGSWLTVV.

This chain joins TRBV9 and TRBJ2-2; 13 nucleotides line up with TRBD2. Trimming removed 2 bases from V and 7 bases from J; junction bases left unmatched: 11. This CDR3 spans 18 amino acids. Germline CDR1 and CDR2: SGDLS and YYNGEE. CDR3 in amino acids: CASSVSVGTSGIGGELFF. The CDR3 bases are TGTGCCAGCAGCGTTTCCGTAGGGACTAGCGGGATCGGCGGGGAGCTGTTTTTT.

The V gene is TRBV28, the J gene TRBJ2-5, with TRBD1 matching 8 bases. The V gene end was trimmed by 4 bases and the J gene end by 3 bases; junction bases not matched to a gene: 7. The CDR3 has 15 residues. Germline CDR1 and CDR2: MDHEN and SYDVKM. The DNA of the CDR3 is TGTGCCAGCAGTTCGATTCTGGACAGGGAAGAGACCCAGTACTTC. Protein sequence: CASSSILDREETQYF.